The 25 T cell receptor beta chains below all came from one sample that was sequenced in a study of blood T cell repertoires in COVID-19. Data came from immunoSEQ multiplex PCR; TCRdb stores just in-frame clones and leaves some out. Among around 250,000 clones listed, 70% to 85% were seen once. Sequences were obtained from PBMCs or T cells enriched from blood (not recorded which). The receptors shown here come from a man aged 35 to 55 who had recovered from COVID-19.

Turning to this clone: Possible read error: a much larger clone is one base away. J is TRBJ2-2 and V is TRBV5-6; D gene ambiguous. V shed 2 bases and J shed 1 base, with 3 bases lying between them. CDR1 is SGHDT, CDR2 YYEEEE, per germline. This CDR3 comprises 13 residues. The CDR3 here is CASSFQNTGELFF. Here the CDR3 DNA reads TGTGCCAGCAGCTTCCAGAACACCGGGGAGCTGTTTTTT.

This sequence joins TRBV19 and TRBJ1-6; 7 bases agree with TRBD1. Germline V CDR1 and CDR2: LNHDA, SQIVND (reference sequence). The trim removed 7 bases at V and 9 bases at J, leaving 9 bases unmatched. The length of the CDR3 is 14 residues. CDR3 sequence: CASTPTGSASPLHF. The CDR3 region has the DNA TGTGCCAGTACCCCGACAGGGTCGGCTTCACCCCTCCACTTT.

J is TRBJ1-2 and V is TRBV19; the D gene is possibly TRBD1 (5 bases). Germline values: CDR1 LNHDA, CDR2 SQIVND (reference sequence). Trimming removed 5 bases at V and 0 bases at J, with 16 bases between. This CDR3 has 16 residues. The CDR3 region is CASSPPEGTANYGYTF. DNA for the CDR3: TGTGCCAGTAGTCCTCCGGAGGGGACCGCTAACTATGGCTACACCTTC.

This clone was detected only a few times. V usage is TRBV5-5 and J usage is TRBJ1-6; D is undetermined. V was trimmed by 1 base and J by 13 bases, leaving 18 bases between them. Germline assignment: CDR1 SGHKS and CDR2 YYEKEE (reference sequence). This CDR3 spans 15 amino acids. The CDR3 sequence is CASSLTGNYERPLHF. The DNA for the CDR3 is TGTGCCAGCAGCTTGACTGGCAACTATGAGAGGCCCCTCCACTTT.

The V call is TRBV7-9, the J call TRBJ2-7; D may be TRBD2 (5 bases). Germline values: CDR1 SEHNR, CDR2 FQNEAQ (reference sequence). This CDR3 region has 14 residues. The V end was cut by 5 bases, the J end by 6 bases, with 17 bases between. CDR3 nucleotides: TGTGCCAGCAGCCCCGCCGGACGGGGAGCCGAGCAGTACTTC. Translating gives CASSPAGRGAEQYF. Full variable domain (missing parts from reference TRBV7-9 and TRBJ2-7): DTGVSQNPRHKITKRGQNVTFRCDPISEHNRLYWYRQTLGQGPEFLTYFQNEAQLEKSRLLSDRFSAERPKGSFSTLEIQRTEQGDSAMYLCASSPAGRGAEQYFGPGTRLTVT.

The chain employs TRBV9 and TRBJ2-5, with D possibly being TRBD1 (5 bases). Germline V gene lookup returns CDR1 SGDLS and CDR2 YYNGEE. V was shortened by 3 bases and J by 2 bases, with 17 bases between the two germline ends. There are 16 residues in the CDR3. The CDR3 region has the DNA TGTGCCAGCAGCGAGGGGTGGGGAACAGGTCAAGAGACCCAGTACTTC. Translating it yields CASSEGWGTGQETQYF.

The DNA of the CDR3 is TGTGCCACCAGTGAGACCGAGGGCGGCTACACCTTC. Protein: CATSETEGGYTF. The V gene is TRBV24-1, the J gene TRBJ1-2; no firm D call. There are 12 residues in the CDR3. V was clipped by 4 bases and J by 8 bases, with 10 bases between them. The germline V gene has CDR1 KGHDR and CDR2 SFDVKD.

The chain has TRBV18 and TRBJ1-1; 7 bases map to TRBD1. This CDR3 spans 15 amino acids. With 2 bases clipped from V and 5 bases from J, the junction kept 8 bases outside the gene matches. Germline V gives CDR1 KGHSH, CDR2 LQKENI. The DNA of the CDR3 is TGTGCCAGCTCACCAATAGGGCAGGGGGTGACTGAAGCTTTCTTT. It is translated as CASSPIGQGVTEAFF.

CDR3 coding DNA: TGCAGCGTTGCCGCACAGGGGGTGAACACTGAAGCTTTCTTT. It yields the protein CSVAAQGVNTEAFF. V and J are TRBV29-1 and TRBJ1-1, with 8 nucleotides matching TRBD1. Germline V gives CDR1 SQVTM, CDR2 ANQGSEA. Trimming removed 4 bases from V and 0 bases from J; junction bases left unmatched: 4. The CDR3 consists of 14 residues.

The J gene is TRBJ2-2, the V gene TRBV21-1; no DNA check was done on the table's D call, TRBD1. TRBV21-1 is shown as a pseudogene. CDR3 length: 17 residues. The CDR3 region has the DNA TGTGCCAGCAGCTCCGCCGGGACACCCGCGAACACCGGGGAGCTGTTTTTT. As protein: CASSSAGTPANTGELFF.

V usage is TRBV2 and J usage is TRBJ1-1; the D is unclear. V was cut by 4 bases and J by 0 bases, with 9 bases left in between. This CDR3 contains 14 residues. In germline, CDR1 is SNHLY, CDR2 FYNNEI. In DNA form, the CDR3 reads TGTGCCAGCAGTGGCTATAGCCTGAACACTGAAGCTTTCTTT. Amino acids: CASSGYSLNTEAFF.

This rearrangement joins TRBV5-1 to TRBJ1-4, with D possibly matching TRBD1 (5 bases). The V gene's germline CDR1 is SGHRS and CDR2 YFSETQ. CDR3 length equals 14 residues. V lost 4 bases and J 0 bases, leaving 7 bases between the germline ends. The CDR3 spells CASSQTATNEKLFF. The DNA of the CDR3 is TGCGCCAGCAGCCAGACAGCAACTAATGAAAAACTGTTTTTT.

The gene calls are TRBV30 and TRBJ1-4, with 7 nucleotides matching TRBD1. The length of the CDR3 is 15 residues. Looked up from germline, CDR1 is GTSNPN and CDR2 is SVGIG (reference sequence). With 0 bases clipped from V and 3 bases from J, the junction kept 4 bases outside the gene matches. CDR3 nucleotide sequence: TGTGCCTGGAGTGTACTCGGGACAGCTAATGAAAAACTGTTTTTT. Translated, it gives CAWSVLGTANEKLFF.

This clone was counted between two and nine times. This specimen includes other DNA sequences encoding the same CDR3. The chain couples TRBV27 to TRBJ2-2, with 14 bases matching TRBD2. Germline trimming cut 2 bases from V and 5 bases from J; bases unmatched to any gene: 1. The CDR3 is made up of 16 amino acids. Germline-derived CDR1 and CDR2 are MNHEY and SMNVEV (reference sequence). The CDR3 loop is CASSLGTSGRTGELFF. CDR3 DNA sequence: TGTGCCAGCAGTTTAGGGACTAGCGGGAGAACCGGGGAGCTGTTTTTT.

This rearrangement joins TRBV12-5 to TRBJ2-7; TRBD1 matches at 9 bases. V was pared by 4 bases and J by 3 bases, with 4 bases of the junction left unmatched. The V gene's germline CDR1 is LGHNT and CDR2 FRNRAP. This CDR3 region has 14 residues. The CDR3 sequence: CASGCRDRDYEQYF. In nucleotides, the CDR3 is TGTGCTAGTGGTTGCCGGGACAGGGACTACGAGCAGTACTTC.

V gene TRBV27 combines with J gene TRBJ1-1; 7 bases align to TRBD1. Looked up from germline, CDR1 is MNHEY and CDR2 is SMNVEV (reference sequence). J gave up 4 bases and V 7 bases, and 6 bases lay outside the gene matches. CDR3 length: 13 amino acids. CDR3 residues: CASKTGEGTEAFF. The CDR3, as DNA: TGTGCCAGCAAAACAGGGGAAGGCACTGAAGCTTTCTTT.

The rearrangement joins TRBV30 to TRBJ1-6, with a weak D call TRBD1 (6 bases). Per the germline V gene, CDR1 is GTSNPN and CDR2 is SVGIG (reference sequence). V was clipped by 3 bases and J by 6 bases, with 24 bases between them. The CDR3 covers 18 residues. CDR3 region: CAWRLPDRRGAGNSPLHF. The CDR3, as DNA: TGTGCCTGGAGGCTACCTGACAGGCGTGGAGCTGGTAATTCACCCCTCCACTTT.

V is TRBV30 and J is TRBJ1-2; D uncertain. Trimming took 2 bases from V and 8 from J, leaving 12 bases between them. Germline V lookup: CDR1 GTSNPN, CDR2 SVGIG (reference sequence). There are 12 residues in the CDR3. The CDR3 region has the DNA TGTGCCTGGAGTCTTCAGTCCGGGGGCTACACCTTC. It yields the protein CAWSLQSGGYTF.

This clone was detected only a few times. The J gene is TRBJ1-2, the V gene TRBV19; no clear D. This CDR3 spans 12 amino acids. CDR1 and CDR2 (germline): LNHDA, SQIVND (reference sequence). The V and J ends lost 7 bases and 4 bases respectively, with 10 bases between them. The CDR3 nucleotides are TGTGCCAGTAAAGAGGGTTTCTATGGCTACACCTTC. It encodes CASKEGFYGYTF.

The chain joins TRBV7-2 to TRBJ1-4; D is uncertain. Per germline, CDR1 SGHTA and CDR2 FQGNSA. The V end lost 8 bases, the J end lost 6 bases, and 13 bases lay between the germline ends. This CDR3 comprises 13 residues. The CDR3 sequence is CASQQRRDEKLFF. In DNA, the CDR3 is TGTGCCAGCCAACAACGGAGGGATGAAAAACTGTTTTTT. The whole variable domain, remainder taken from reference TRBV7-2 and TRBJ1-4, is GAGVSQSPSNKVTEKGKDVELRCDPISGHTALYWYRQSLGQGLEFLIYFQGNSAPDKSGLPSDRFSAERTGGSVSTLTIQRTQQEDSAVYLCASQQRRDEKLFFGSGTQLSVL.

V is TRBV7-9 and J is TRBJ2-2; TRBD1 might be the D (6 bases). Trimming removed 5 bases from V and 0 bases from J, with 13 bases in between. The CDR3 has 16 residues. Germline CDR1 is SEHNR and CDR2 is FQNEAQ (reference sequence). This CDR3 reads CASSQPRTANTGELFF. The CDR3, as DNA: TGTGCCAGCAGCCAACCCAGGACAGCGAACACCGGGGAGCTGTTTTTT.

The chain employs TRBV4-1 and TRBJ1-2; 9 positions match TRBD1. Germline V CDR1 and CDR2: MGHRA, YSYEKL. V gave up 1 base and J gave up 8 bases; unmatched junction bases: 5. CDR3 length: 14 residues. The CDR3: CASSQVGQGKGYTF. DNA of the CDR3: TGCGCCAGCAGCCAAGTAGGACAGGGGAAGGGCTACACCTTC.

V and J are TRBV6-5 and TRBJ1-2, with 7 bases fitting TRBD1. Germline CDR1 reads MNHEY; CDR2 reads SVGAGI. The V segment lost 2 bases and the J segment 8 bases; nucleotides outside the gene matches: 11. There are 15 residues in the CDR3. The CDR3 bases are TGTGCCAGCAGTTACACGGGGACAGCCCTTTTGGGCTACACCTTC. Protein sequence: CASSYTGTALLGYTF.

The chain couples TRBV3-1 (or the pseudogene TRBV3-2) to TRBJ1-6; no clear D gene. The CDR3 extends over 15 amino acids. CDR1 LGHDT and CDR2 YNNKEL come from the germline V gene (reference sequence). V shed 3 bases and J shed 6 bases, with 12 bases lying between them. CDR3 in amino acids: CASSQAGSSNSPLHF. The CDR3 coding sequence is TGTGCCAGCAGCCAGGCGGGCTCGAGTAATTCACCCCTCCACTTT.

This clone has only one observation. The chain has TRBV11-2 and TRBJ2-7, with TRBD2 matching 11 bases. Trimming took 5 bases from V and 7 from J; bases not matched to a gene: 13. Germline CDR1 SGHAT, CDR2 FQNNGV. The CDR3 covers 16 residues. CDR3 nucleotides: TGTGCCAGCAGCAGTGCCCGACTAGCGGGATCCTGGGAGCAGTACTTC. Amino acid sequence: CASSSARLAGSWEQYF.